These 30 T cell receptor beta chains share one sample of origin, sequenced in a study of cytomegalovirus exposure and HLA in healthy donors. Method: immunoSEQ multiplex PCR; TCRdb's copy keeps in-frame clones and lacks some. Among around 120,000 clones listed, over 75% were seen once. The sample was PBMCs. The source of these receptors is a young woman in good health and CMV-seropositive.

This rearrangement joins TRBV27 to TRBJ2-7, with 7 positions matching TRBD2. From germline, CDR1 is MNHEY and CDR2 SMNVEV (reference sequence). V lost 3 bases and J lost 5; bases outside the gene matches: 7. The CDR3 totals 14 residues. The CDR3 nucleotides are TGTGCCAGCAGTTTGGGCGGGGGAGCCCACGAGCAGTACTTC. Its protein is CASSLGGGAHEQYF.

This rearrangement joins TRBV4-1 to TRBJ2-5; TRBD2 matches 9 bases. V lost 0 bases, J lost 7 bases, and 3 bases stayed unmatched. Germline assignment: CDR1 MGHRA and CDR2 YSYEKL. This CDR3 is built from 14 residues. CDR3 sequence: CASSQDLAGRTQYF. Written as DNA, the CDR3 is TGCGCCAGCAGCCAAGACCTAGCGGGACGGACCCAGTACTTC.

The rearrangement joins TRBV10-2 to TRBJ2-7, with D possibly matching TRBD1 (6 bases). V lost 6 bases, J lost 1 base, and 28 bases lay in between. This CDR3 comprises 19 residues. Germline lookup yields CDR1 WSHSY and CDR2 SAAADI. CDR3 residues: CASRAILRDISFYSYEQYF. CDR3 DNA: TGCGCCAGCAGGGCCATTCTCCGGGACATTTCGTTTTATTCCTACGAGCAGTACTTC.

V usage is TRBV6-6 and J usage is TRBJ2-5; 7 nucleotides align to TRBD2. CDR1 is MNHNY, CDR2 SVGAGI, per germline (reference sequence). The CDR3 runs to 14 residues. J gave up 5 bases and V 5 bases, and 8 bases lay outside the gene matches. In DNA form, the CDR3 reads TGTGCCAGCAGTGGGGTTCCTAGCGGTGAGACCCAGTACTTC. Its protein is CASSGVPSGETQYF.

The rearrangement uses TRBV30 and TRBJ1-1; D may be TRBD1 (6 bases). This CDR3 region has 13 residues. Germline lookup yields CDR1 GTSNPN and CDR2 SVGIG (reference sequence). Trimming cost V 3 bases and J 5 bases, with 13 bases left between them. CDR3 in DNA: TGTGCCTGGAGGGGAGGGGGAGGAACTGAAGCTTTCTTT. It codes for CAWRGGGGTEAFF.

The rearrangement uses TRBV6-5 and TRBJ2-5, with D unresolved. V lost 2 bases, J lost 4 bases, and 8 bases lay in between. The CDR3 has 13 amino acids. CDR1 MNHEY and CDR2 SVGAGI come from the germline V gene. CDR3 bases: TGTGCCAGCAGTTACGGGCTAAGAGAGACCCAGTACTTC. This sequence encodes CASSYGLRETQYF.

The J gene is TRBJ1-2, the V gene TRBV10-3; D gene unclear. This CDR3 spans 14 amino acids. Looked up from germline, CDR1 is ENHRY and CDR2 is SYGVKD. Deletions cut 4 bases from V and 1 base from J, with 10 bases between. CDR3 region: CAISGQDINYGYTF. The CDR3 DNA reads TGTGCCATCAGTGGCCAGGATATTAACTATGGCTACACCTTC.

V usage is TRBV7-6 and J usage is TRBJ2-1, with D hard to call. CDR3 length: 13 amino acids. Germline V gives CDR1 SGHVS, CDR2 FNYEAQ. Trimming took 2 bases from V and 4 from J, leaving 6 bases between them. The CDR3 is CASSLPEYNEQFF. CDR3 bases: TGTGCCAGCAGCTTACCGGAGTACAATGAGCAGTTCTTC.

The chain is built from TRBV6-1 and TRBJ2-2, with a possible D match to TRBD2 (6 bases). The CDR3 extends over 14 amino acids. CDR1 and CDR2 (germline): MNHNS, SASEGT. Between the trimmed V and J ends, which lost 8 bases and 3 bases, there was a span of 13 bases. CDR3 loop: CASGKGGDTGELFF. CDR3 sequence (DNA): TGTGCCAGCGGAAAGGGAGGAGACACCGGGGAGCTGTTTTTT.

This sequence joins TRBV18 and TRBJ1-1; D gene ambiguous. CDR1 KGHSH and CDR2 LQKENI come from the germline V gene. The CDR3 length is 18 residues. The V end was cut by 2 bases, the J end by 2 bases, with 21 bases between. DNA for the CDR3: TGTGCCAGCTCACCAATTACAGCCATCTTCGGAGGAAACACTGAAGCTTTCTTT. Translation: CASSPITAIFGGNTEAFF.

J is TRBJ2-7 and V is TRBV5-6, with D maybe TRBD1 (6 bases). Germline V CDR1 and CDR2: SGHDT, YYEEEE. The CDR3 covers 14 residues. V lost 6 bases to trimming and J lost 2 bases, with 15 bases between them. DNA for the CDR3: TGTGCCAGCACCTCCGGGCCAGGGGCCTACGAGCAGTACTTC. It specifies CASTSGPGAYEQYF. The whole variable domain, filled in from reference TRBV5-6 and TRBJ2-7, reads DAGVTQSPTHLIKTRGQQVTLRCSPKSGHDTVSWYQQALGQGPQFIFQYYEEEERQRGNFPDRFSGHQFPNYSSELNVNALLLGDSALYLCASTSGPGAYEQYFGPGTRLTVT.

This chain connects TRBV28 to TRBJ1-1; unclear D gene. V was cut by 6 bases and J by 4 bases, with 15 bases left in between. The CDR3 consists of 14 residues. Germline CDR1 and CDR2: MDHEN and SYDVKM. CDR3 sequence reads: CASRPITPITEAFF. DNA for the CDR3: TGTGCCAGCAGACCGATCACACCAATCACTGAAGCTTTCTTT.

This clone was picked up one time. This sequence joins TRBV28 and TRBJ2-1; TRBD2 might be the D (6 bases). Germline V CDR1 and CDR2: MDHEN, SYDVKM. Trimming stripped 6 bases from V and 1 base from J, with 10 bases between. The CDR3 loop spans 14 amino acids. CDR3 loop: CASRRDSSYNEQFF. The CDR3 region has the DNA TGTGCCAGCAGAAGGGACTCGTCCTACAATGAGCAGTTCTTC. Full variable domain (remainder filled in from reference TRBV28 and TRBJ2-1): DVKVTQSSRYLVKRTGEKVFLECVQDMDHENMFWYRQDPGLGLRLIYFSYDVKMKEKGDIPEGYSVSREKKERFSLILESASTNQTSMYLCASRRDSSYNEQFFGPGTRLTVL.

The rearrangement links TRBV14 to TRBJ2-1, with D possibly being TRBD1 (6 bases). The germline V gene has CDR1 SGHDN and CDR2 FVKESK. Trimming left V 5 bases short and J 4 bases short, with 15 bases between. This CDR3 spans 15 amino acids. The CDR3 reads CASSSRQEAYNEQFF. CDR3 sequence (DNA): TGTGCCAGCAGCAGCAGACAGGAGGCGTACAATGAGCAGTTCTTC. Filled out from reference TRBV14 and TRBJ2-1, the complete variable domain reads EAGVTQFPSHSVIEKGQTVTLRCDPISGHDNLYWYRRVMGKEIKFLLHFVKESKQDESGMPNNRFLAERTGGTYSTLKVQPAELEDSGVYFCASSSRQEAYNEQFFGPGTRLTVL.

The chain uses TRBV19 and TRBJ2-1, with D possibly TRBD1 on 5 matching bases. CDR1 LNHDA and CDR2 SQIVND come from the germline V gene (reference sequence). The CDR3 is 11 residues long. V shed 10 bases and J shed 13 bases, with 17 bases lying between them. The CDR3 protein is CATQYTQGQFF. CDR3 sequence (DNA): TGTGCCACCCAGTATACCCAGGGACAGTTCTTC.

V and J are TRBV4-1 and TRBJ1-2, with 8 bases fitting TRBD1. This CDR3 region has 14 residues. Germline CDR1 MGHRA, CDR2 YSYEKL. V gave up 4 bases and J gave up 3 bases; unmatched junction bases: 4. In nucleotides, the CDR3 is TGCGCCAGCAGCCCCTTGACAGGGGACTATGGCTACACCTTC. Translated: CASSPLTGDYGYTF.

This chain links TRBV11-3 with TRBJ2-3; D possibly corresponds to TRBD2 (6 bases). The germline gives CDR1 SGHNT, CDR2 YENEEA. This CDR3 contains 15 residues. The V and J ends lost 3 bases and 0 bases respectively, with 10 bases between them. The CDR3, as DNA: TGTGCCAGCAGCTTTCGGGACTTGAGCACAGATACGCAGTATTTT. Its protein product is CASSFRDLSTDTQYF.

This sequence joins TRBV5-1 and TRBJ2-5, with D possibly TRBD2 on 7 matching bases. CDR3 size: 15 residues. The germline gives CDR1 SGHRS, CDR2 YFSETQ. Deletions cut 4 bases from V and 2 bases from J, with 15 bases between. In DNA form, the CDR3 reads TGCGCCAGCAGCCCACGGGGGGCTCAACAAGAGACCCAGTACTTC. Translating gives CASSPRGAQQETQYF.

Note on this clone: Relative to the germline gene, one junction end is altered; a read error may explain this. The chain couples TRBV5-4 to TRBJ2-4; 14 bases are a match to TRBD2. CDR1 and CDR2 from the germline V gene are SGHNT and YYREEE (reference sequence). The CDR3 spans 15 residues. The CDR3 DNA reads TGTGCCAGCAGCTTCGCGACTAGCGGGAGGGCCGCGGTGAACTTC. Its protein is CASSFATSGRAAVNF.

The CDR3 loop reads CASSVQGANTEAFF. CDR3 DNA: TGCGCCAGCAGCGTACAGGGGGCAAACACTGAAGCTTTCTTT. The V and J genes are TRBV5-1 and TRBJ1-1; 9 bases are shared with TRBD1. CDR1 and CDR2 (germline): SGHRS, YFSETQ. CDR3 length equals 14 residues. Trimming removed 4 bases from V and 2 bases from J; junction bases left unmatched: 3.

V gene TRBV7-3 combines with J gene TRBJ2-3, with D unclear. Germline lookup yields CDR1 SGHTA and CDR2 FQGTGA. The CDR3 covers 15 residues. V lost 2 bases and J lost 2, with 11 bases in between. Here the CDR3 reads CASSLFGSYTDTQYF. As DNA, the CDR3 is TGTGCCAGCAGCTTATTTGGCAGTTACACAGATACGCAGTATTTT.

This chain joins TRBV7-9 and TRBJ2-7; 11 nucleotides match TRBD1. CDR3 size: 16 residues. Trimming cost V 5 bases and J 7 bases; bases outside gene matches: 13. Germline CDR1 and CDR2: SEHNR and FQNEAQ (reference sequence). The CDR3 nucleotides are TGTGCCAGCAGCCCGTTGCCGGGGACAGGGGGGGAAGAGCAGTACTTC. As protein: CASSPLPGTGGEEQYF.

V gene TRBV4-1 combines with J gene TRBJ2-3; 15 nucleotides agree with TRBD2. J lost 5 bases, V lost 1 base, and 4 bases had no gene match. Germline CDR1 and CDR2: MGHRA and YSYEKL. This CDR3 region has 17 residues. The CDR3 reads CASSQARTSGGGDTQYF. The CDR3 DNA reads as TGCGCCAGCAGCCAAGCACGGACTAGCGGGGGGGGAGATACGCAGTATTTT.

The rearrangement links TRBV11-3 to TRBJ2-5; weak D call: TRBD2 (7 bases). This CDR3 contains 14 residues. V shed 5 bases and J shed 4 bases, with 14 bases lying between them. The germline gives CDR1 SGHNT, CDR2 YENEEA. CDR3 region: CASSPGRGGETQYF. The CDR3, as DNA: TGTGCCAGCAGCCCGGGGAGGGGGGGAGAGACCCAGTACTTC.

For this clone: The sample holds other DNA sequences that translate to the same CDR3. The genes are TRBV6-5 and TRBJ1-5, with D perhaps matching TRBD1 (6 bases). CDR1 and CDR2 from the germline V gene are MNHEY and SVGAGI. V lost 2 bases and J 4 bases, leaving 6 bases between the germline ends. This CDR3 spans 13 amino acids. CDR3 nucleotides: TGTGCCAGCAGTTACCAGGGGAATCAGCCCCAGCATTTT. Residues: CASSYQGNQPQHF.

The chain has TRBV4-1 and TRBJ1-1; no firm D call. Trimming cost V 0 bases and J 6 bases, with 8 bases left between them. Per germline, CDR1 MGHRA and CDR2 YSYEKL. This CDR3 region has 13 residues. The CDR3 loop reads CASSQDGRAEAFF. CDR3 in DNA: TGCGCCAGCAGCCAAGATGGCCGTGCTGAAGCTTTCTTT.

The V and J genes are TRBV25-1 and TRBJ2-7; a possible D gene is TRBD2 (6 bases). Germline V gene data show CDR1 as MGHDK and CDR2 as SYGVNS. V dropped 7 bases and J dropped 3 bases, with 13 bases sitting between them. The CDR3 runs to 13 residues. CDR3 sequence (DNA): TGTGCCAGCACCCGAAAGGGAGGCTACGAGCAGTACTTC. Translated: CASTRKGGYEQYF.

The CDR3 loop is CASSGTSGKQFF. CDR3 DNA sequence: TGTGCCAGCAGCGGGACTAGCGGGAAGCAGTTCTTC. V is TRBV2 and J is TRBJ2-1, with 13 positions matching TRBD2. In germline, CDR1 is SNHLY, CDR2 FYNNEI. The V segment lost 6 bases and the J segment 11 bases; nucleotides outside the gene matches: 1. The CDR3 contains 12 residues.

This chain uses TRBV7-9 with TRBJ2-7; 7 bases fit TRBD2. Germline trimming cut 6 bases from V and 2 bases from J; bases unmatched to any gene: 10. Germline values: CDR1 SEHNR, CDR2 FQNEAQ (reference sequence). This CDR3 has 15 residues. The CDR3 DNA reads as TGTGCCAGCAGTCGACCCGGACTAGGTCCCTACGAGCAGTACTTC. Translating it yields CASSRPGLGPYEQYF.

In DNA form, the CDR3 reads TGTGCCAGCATAGGGACTAGCGGGGGGCAGGGAGATACGCAGTATTTT. It is translated as CASIGTSGGQGDTQYF. The chain combines TRBV27 with TRBJ2-3, with 15 positions matching TRBD2. J lost 5 bases, V lost 7 bases, and 7 bases had no gene match. From germline, CDR1 is MNHEY and CDR2 SMNVEV (reference sequence). The CDR3 loop spans 16 amino acids.